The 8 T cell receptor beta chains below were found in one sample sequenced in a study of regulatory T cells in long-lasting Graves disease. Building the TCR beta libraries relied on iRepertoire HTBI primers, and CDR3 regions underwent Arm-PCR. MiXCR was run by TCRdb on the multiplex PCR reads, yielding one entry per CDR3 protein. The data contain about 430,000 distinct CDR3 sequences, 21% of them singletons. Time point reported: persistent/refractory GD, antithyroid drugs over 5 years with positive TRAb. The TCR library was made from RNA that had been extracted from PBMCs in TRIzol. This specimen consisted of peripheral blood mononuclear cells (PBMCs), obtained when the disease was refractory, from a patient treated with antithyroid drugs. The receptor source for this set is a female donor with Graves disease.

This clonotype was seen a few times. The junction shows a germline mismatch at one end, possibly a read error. CDR3 bases: TGTGCCAGCAGTTACTCGAAGATTAGCAATCAGCCCCAGCATTTT. The encoded protein is CASSYSKISNQPQHF. The V call is TRBV6-4, the J call TRBJ1-5; D is unresolved. The CDR3 totals 15 residues. CDR1 and CDR2 from the germline V gene are MRHNA and SNTAGT.

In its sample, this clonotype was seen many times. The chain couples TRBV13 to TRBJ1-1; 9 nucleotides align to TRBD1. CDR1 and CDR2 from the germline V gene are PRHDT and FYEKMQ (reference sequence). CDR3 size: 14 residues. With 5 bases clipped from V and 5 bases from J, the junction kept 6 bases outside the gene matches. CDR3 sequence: CASSAGQGGTEAFF. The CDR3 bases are TGTGCCAGCAGCGCGGGACAGGGTGGGACTGAAGCTTTCTTT.

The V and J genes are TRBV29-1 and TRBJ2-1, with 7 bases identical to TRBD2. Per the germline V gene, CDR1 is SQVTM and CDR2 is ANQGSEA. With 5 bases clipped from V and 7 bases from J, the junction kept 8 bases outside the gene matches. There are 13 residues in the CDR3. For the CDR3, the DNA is TGCAGCGTTCAAAGTTTAGCGGGTAATGAGCAGTTCTTC. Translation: CSVQSLAGNEQFF.

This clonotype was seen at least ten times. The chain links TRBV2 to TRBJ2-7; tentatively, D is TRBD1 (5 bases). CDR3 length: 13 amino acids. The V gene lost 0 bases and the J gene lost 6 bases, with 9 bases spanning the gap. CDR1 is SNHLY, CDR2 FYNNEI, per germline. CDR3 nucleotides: TGTGCCAGCAGTGAAGCGCCCAGGGTCGAGCAGTACTTC. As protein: CASSEAPRVEQYF.

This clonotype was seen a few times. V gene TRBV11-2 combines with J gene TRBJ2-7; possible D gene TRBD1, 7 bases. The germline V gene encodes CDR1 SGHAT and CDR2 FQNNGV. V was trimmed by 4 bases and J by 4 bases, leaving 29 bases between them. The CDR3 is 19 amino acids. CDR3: CASSSLGGQLAGGLYEQYF. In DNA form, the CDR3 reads TGTGCCAGCAGCTCCTTAGGGGGCCAACTAGCCGGAGGTCTTTACGAGCAGTACTTC.

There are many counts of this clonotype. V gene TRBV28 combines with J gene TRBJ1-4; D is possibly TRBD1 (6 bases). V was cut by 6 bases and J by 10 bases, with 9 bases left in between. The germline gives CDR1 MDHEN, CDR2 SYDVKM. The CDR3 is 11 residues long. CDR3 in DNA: TGTGCCAGCAGGGGGGCAGCAAAACTGTTTTTT. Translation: CASRGAAKLFF.

CDR3 loop: CASSQRGSRGANTGELFF. DNA of the CDR3: TGCGCCAGCAGCCAAAGAGGGTCACGGGGGGCGAACACCGGGGAGCTGTTTTTT. The chain combines TRBV4-1 with TRBJ2-2; 7 positions agree with TRBD2. The germline V gene has CDR1 MGHRA and CDR2 YSYEKL. V lost 2 bases, J lost 0 bases, and 9 bases stayed unmatched. The CDR3 runs 18 residues.

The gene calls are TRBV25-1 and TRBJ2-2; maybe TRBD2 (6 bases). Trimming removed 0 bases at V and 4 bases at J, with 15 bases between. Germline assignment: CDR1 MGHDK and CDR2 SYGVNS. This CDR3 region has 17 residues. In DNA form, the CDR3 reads TGTGCCAGCAGTGAATACGGGGAGGCCTGGGGCACCGGGGAGCTGTTTTTT. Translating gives CASSEYGEAWGTGELFF.